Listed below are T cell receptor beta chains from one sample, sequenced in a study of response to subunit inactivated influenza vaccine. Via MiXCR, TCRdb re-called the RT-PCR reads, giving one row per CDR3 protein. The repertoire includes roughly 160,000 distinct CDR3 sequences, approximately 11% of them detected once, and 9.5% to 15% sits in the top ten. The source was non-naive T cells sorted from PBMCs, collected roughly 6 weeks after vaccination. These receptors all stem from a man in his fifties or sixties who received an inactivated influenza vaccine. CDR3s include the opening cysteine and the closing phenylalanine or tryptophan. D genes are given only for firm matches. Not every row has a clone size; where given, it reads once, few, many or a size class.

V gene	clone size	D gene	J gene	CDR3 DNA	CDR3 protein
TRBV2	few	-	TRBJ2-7	TGTGCCAGCAGTGAAGCATGGGGGTTAAGCGAGCAGTACTTC	CASSEAWGLSEQYF
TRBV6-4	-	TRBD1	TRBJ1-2	TGTGCCAGCAGAGGGACAGGGGCCTATGGCTACACCTTC	CASRGTGAYGYTF
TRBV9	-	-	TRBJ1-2	TGTGCCAGCAGCTGGGACGTCGGTGGCTACACCTTC	CASSWDVGGYTF
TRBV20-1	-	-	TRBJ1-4	TGCAGTGCCCCTGCCTCCCGCGCAACTAATGAAAAACTGTTTTTT	CSAPASRATNEKLFF
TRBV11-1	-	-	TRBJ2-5	TGTGCCAGCAGCCGGGGGACACTACACCAAGAGACCCAGTACTTC	CASSRGTLHQETQYF
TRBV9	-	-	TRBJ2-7	TGTGCCAGCAGCACGGACCTCTACGAGCAGTACTTC	CASSTDLYEQYF
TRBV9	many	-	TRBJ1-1	TGTGCCAGCAGCCCGAGGGTATGGGGTAACACTGAAGCTTTCTTT	CASSPRVWGNTEAFF
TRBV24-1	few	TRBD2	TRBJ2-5	TGTGCCACCAGTGATGGGGGGACTAGGCCCCAAGAGACCCAGTACTTC	CATSDGGTRPQETQYF
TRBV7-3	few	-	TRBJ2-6	TGTGCCAGCAGCCATCCTACGCTCGGGGCCAACGTCCTGACTTTC	CASSHPTLGANVLTF
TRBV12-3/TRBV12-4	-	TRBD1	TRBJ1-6	TGTGCCAGCAGCGGTGACAGGGGGTATAATTCACCCCTCCACTTT	CASSGDRGYNSPLHF
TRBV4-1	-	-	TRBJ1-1	TGCGCCAGCAGTCGACCCATTCAGGGCAACACTGAAGCTTTCTTT	CASSRPIQGNTEAFF
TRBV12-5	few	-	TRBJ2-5	TGTGCTAGTGGTTTTTGGGGGGCGGCCGGCCAAGAGACCCAGTACTTC	CASGFWGAAGQETQYF
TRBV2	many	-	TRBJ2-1	TGTGCCAGCACCTTCTCCAGGTCATCCTACAATGAGCAGTTCTTC	CASTFSRSSYNEQFF
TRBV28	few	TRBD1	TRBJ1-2	TGTGCCAGCATCCCCCCGGGGCTGAGGGGGCCCGGCTACACCTTC	CASIPPGLRGPGYTF
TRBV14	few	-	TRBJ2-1	TGTGCCAGCAGCCAAAAGAGGGGCCGGGGGTCGGGTGGTGAGCAGTTCTTC	CASSQKRGRGSGGEQFF
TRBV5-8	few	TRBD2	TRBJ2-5	TGTGCCAGCAGTCTTTATTGGCAGGGAGGGCAAGAGACCCAGTACTTC	CASSLYWQGGQETQYF
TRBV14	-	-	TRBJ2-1	TGTGCCAGCAGCCAAGTCCCCCGTTCTGCTGAGCAGTTCTTC	CASSQVPRSAEQFF
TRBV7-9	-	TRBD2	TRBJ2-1	TGTGTCAGCAGCTTAGCGGGCGGTCATGAGCAGTTCTTC	CVSSLAGGHEQFF
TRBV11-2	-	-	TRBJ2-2	TGTGCCAGCAGCGTGGGACTTAACACCGGGGAGCTGTTTTTT	CASSVGLNTGELFF
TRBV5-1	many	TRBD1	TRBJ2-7	TGCGCCAGCAGCTTCGCACAGGGGTCCTACGAGCAGTACTTC	CASSFAQGSYEQYF
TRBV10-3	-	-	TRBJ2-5	TGTGCCATCAGTGAGTCGAGAGGACAAGAGACCCAGTACTTC	CAISESRGQETQYF
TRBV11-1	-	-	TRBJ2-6	TGTGCCAGCAGCTATATCAGGGCGAGTAGCTCTGGGGCCAACGTCCTGACTTTC	CASSYIRASSSGANVLTF
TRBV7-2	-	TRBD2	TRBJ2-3	TGTGCCAGCAGCTTAGGGGCGGGGGGAGGAGCCAATACGCAGTATTTT	CASSLGAGGGANTQYF
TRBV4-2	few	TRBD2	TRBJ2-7	TGTGCCAGCAGCCAAGCACCGGGGGAGGGAAACTACGAGCAGTACTTC	CASSQAPGEGNYEQYF
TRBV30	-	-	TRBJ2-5	TGTGCCTGGAGTGCTAGGACTCTGCTACAAGAGACCCAGTACTTC	CAWSARTLLQETQYF
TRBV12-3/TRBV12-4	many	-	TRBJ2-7	TGTGCCAGCAGTGGGGTGGGAGGTGAGCAGTACTTC	CASSGVGGEQYF
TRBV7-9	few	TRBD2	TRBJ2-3	TGTGCCAGCAGCTACACACCGGGACTAGCTACAGATACGCAGTATTTT	CASSYTPGLATDTQYF
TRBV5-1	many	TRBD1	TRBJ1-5	TGCGCCAGCAGCTTGGGCCCTCGGGACAGGGACCCCCAGCATTTT	CASSLGPRDRDPQHF
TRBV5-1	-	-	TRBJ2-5	TGCGCCAGCAGCTTGGGAGGGCGGGCCGAACAAGAGACCCAGTACTTC	CASSLGGRAEQETQYF
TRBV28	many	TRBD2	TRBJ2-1	TGTGCCAGCAGCCCTGGGGGTGGCGGGAGTTTATTTGAGCAGTTCTTC	CASSPGGGGSLFEQFF
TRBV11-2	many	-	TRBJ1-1	TGTGCCAGCAGCGCCGGAATAAGTGGGACTGAAGCTTTCTTT	CASSAGISGTEAFF
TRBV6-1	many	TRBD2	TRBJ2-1	TGTGCCAGCAGCTCCCTTCTAGCGGGGAGCTACAATGAGCAGTTCTTC	CASSSLLAGSYNEQFF
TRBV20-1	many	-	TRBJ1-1	TGCAGTGCTCAATCACGGTTGAACACTGAAGCTTTCTTT	CSAQSRLNTEAFF
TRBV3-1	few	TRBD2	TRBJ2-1	TGTGCCAGCAGCCACGGAATAGGTAGGCGGGGGGGATCCAGTACCTTCTACAATGAGCAGTTCTTC	CASSHGIGRRGGSSTFYNEQFF
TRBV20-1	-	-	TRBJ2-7	TGCAGTGCCAACGACTACGAGCAGTACTTC	CSANDYEQYF
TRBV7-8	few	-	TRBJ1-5	TGTGCCAGCAGCGCCCGGGCTCACAATCAGCCCCAGCATTTT	CASSARAHNQPQHF
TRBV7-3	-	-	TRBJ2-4	TGTGCCAGCAGCGAAGGGACGGGAAACATTCAGTACTTC	CASSEGTGNIQYF